This T cell receptor (beta chain) was captured by sequencing in a study of blood T cell repertoires in COVID-19. The CDR3 loop spans 14 amino acids. Trimming removed 1 base from V and 8 bases from J, with 12 bases in between. Germline lookup yields CDR1 LGHNA and CDR2 YSLEER. Those enrolled, adults aged about 18 to 89 years, came from fewer than 25 US areas. Under the authors' procedure: Counts of nucleated cells, estimated from reference gene primer amplification, were obtained. Generated by immunoSEQ multiplex PCR, the TCRdb table keeps only in-frame clones and is missing some. Clone size and V and J calls were adopted from that table, with D and trimming inferred from the DNA. The sample includes 290,000 or so clones, roughly nine tenths seen only once; the top ten take under 3%.

Sequenced input: PBMCs or T cells enriched from blood (not recorded which). V gene TRBV4-3 combines with J gene TRBJ1-3, with D possibly being TRBD1 (5 bases). The sequence was obtained from a woman aged 18-29 years who had recovered from COVID-19. The CDR3 DNA is TGCGCCAGCAGCCAAGTATCGGGGGTGGACACCATATATTTT. Its protein is CASSQVSGVDTIYF.